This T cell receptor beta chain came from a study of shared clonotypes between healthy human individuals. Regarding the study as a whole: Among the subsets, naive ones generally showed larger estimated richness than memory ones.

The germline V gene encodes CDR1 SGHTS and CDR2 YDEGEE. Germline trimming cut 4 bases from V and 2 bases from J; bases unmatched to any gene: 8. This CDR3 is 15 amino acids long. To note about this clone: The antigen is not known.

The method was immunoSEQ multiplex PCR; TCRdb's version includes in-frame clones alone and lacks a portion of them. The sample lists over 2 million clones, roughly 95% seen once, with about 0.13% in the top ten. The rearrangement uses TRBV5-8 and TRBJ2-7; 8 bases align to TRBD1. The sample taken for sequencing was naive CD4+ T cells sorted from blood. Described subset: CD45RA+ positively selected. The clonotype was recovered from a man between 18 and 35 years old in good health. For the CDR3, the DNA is TGTGCCAGCAGCAGGTTACTACAGGGGGCCTACGAGCAGTACTTC. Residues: CASSRLLQGAYEQYF.